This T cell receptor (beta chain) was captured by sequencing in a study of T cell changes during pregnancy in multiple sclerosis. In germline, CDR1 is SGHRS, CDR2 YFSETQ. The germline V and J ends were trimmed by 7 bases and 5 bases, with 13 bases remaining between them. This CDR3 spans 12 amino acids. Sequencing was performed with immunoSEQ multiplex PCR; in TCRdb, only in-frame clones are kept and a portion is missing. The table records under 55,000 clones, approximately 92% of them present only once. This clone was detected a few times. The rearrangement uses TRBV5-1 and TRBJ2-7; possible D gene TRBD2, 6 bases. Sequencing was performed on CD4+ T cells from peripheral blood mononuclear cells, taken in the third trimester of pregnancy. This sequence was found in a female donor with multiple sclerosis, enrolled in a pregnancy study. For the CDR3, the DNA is TGCGCCAGCTCACTCGGGGGAGACGAGCAGTACTTC. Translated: CASSLGGDEQYF.